The 21 T cell receptor beta chains reported below all come from one sample, sequenced in a study of tumor and adjacent non-tumor tissue in lung cancer. A modified ARM-PCR protocol with three rounds of nested PCR amplified TCRbeta. TCRdb reprocessed the multiplex PCR reads via MiXCR and lists one record per CDR3 protein. The profile shows over 80,000 distinct CDR3 sequences, around 76% of them singletons. RNA was extracted from bulk tissue without any cell sorting. This non-tumor lung sample came from over 3 cm beyond the tumor edge. Specimen: distant non-tumor lung tissue. All receptors derive from a woman between 50 and 59 years old with non-small cell lung cancer.

For this clonotype: Likely a read error: the CDR3 ends without its conserved phenylalanine or tryptophan. The chain couples TRBV12-3 or TRBV12-4 to TRBJ2-7, with a weak D call TRBD1 (6 bases). The ends were cut back, 6 bases at V and 6 bases at J, with 12 bases in the middle. The CDR3 has 12 residues. CDR3 protein: CASRLQGFEQYL. DNA for the CDR3: TGTGCCAGCAGGCTACAGGGATTCGAGCAGTACCTC.

Many counts were recorded for this clonotype. This chain joins TRBV5-1 and TRBJ2-5; D tentatively reads TRBD1 or TRBD2 (5 bases each). Trimming shortened V by 1 base and J by 2 bases, and 12 bases separated the two germline ends. The CDR3 covers 15 residues. Looked up from germline, CDR1 is SGHRS and CDR2 is YFSETQ. CDR3 region: CASSLLGTPQETQYF. The CDR3 DNA reads TGCGCCAGCAGCTTGTTGGGGACCCCACAAGAGACCCAGTACTTC.

With regard to this clonotype: Because the CDR3 is missing its conserved closing phenylalanine or tryptophan, this is likely a read error. This chain connects TRBV29-1 to TRBJ2-5, with TRBD1 matching over 10 bases. V was pared by 6 bases and J by 6 bases, with 4 bases of the junction left unmatched. From germline, CDR1 is SQVTM and CDR2 ANQGSEA. The CDR3 runs to 12 residues. CDR3 coding DNA: TGCAGCGTAGGGACAGGGGTGAAGACCCAGTACATT. Its translation is CSVGTGVKTQYI.

Of note for this clonotype: At one end, the junction sequence differs from germline, possibly due to a read error. The V gene is TRBV11-2, the J gene TRBJ2-7; 7 nucleotides agree with TRBD2. The CDR3 has 17 residues. The germline V gene encodes CDR1 SGHAT and CDR2 FQNNGV. CDR3 sequence: CASSPWTRGRALWEQYF. The CDR3 region has the DNA TGTGCCAGCAGCCCCTGGACTAGAGGGAGGGCTTTGTGGGAGCAGTACTTT.

CDR3: CVSRDNTEAFF. CDR3 coding DNA: TGTGTCAGTAGGGATAACACTGAAGCTTTCTTT. The rearrangement uses TRBV6-5 and TRBJ1-1; no firm D call. Per germline, CDR1 MNHEY and CDR2 SVGAGI. This CDR3 is built from 11 residues.

This clonotype was counted many times. The chain carries TRBV20-1 and TRBJ2-5, with 7 bases fitting TRBD1. In germline, CDR1 is DFQATT, CDR2 SNEGSKA (reference sequence). CDR3 length: 13 amino acids. With 6 bases clipped from V and 4 bases from J, the junction kept 8 bases outside the gene matches. The DNA for the CDR3 is TGCAGTGCCAAAATGACAGGGACAGAGACCCAGTACTTC. Its translation: CSAKMTGTETQYF.

Details on this clonotype: A read error is possible here, since a much larger clone lies one base away. The chain joins TRBV24-1 to TRBJ2-3; no firm D call. V was cut by 2 bases and J by 0 bases, with 20 bases left in between. The CDR3 covers 19 residues. Germline CDR1 reads KGHDR; CDR2 reads SFDVKD. CDR3 sequence: CATSDSRKAYDTSTDTQYF. The CDR3 DNA is TGTGCCACCAGTGATTCCCGGAAAGCGTATGATACTAGCACAGATACGCAGTATTTT.

Comment on this clonotype: The junction does not match germline at one end; this may be a read error. CDR3 in DNA: TGCGCCAGCTGCCCGACCGGATGGTGGGACAGGGGTCTCCGGAAGGTGGGTTTGAACACTGAAGCTTCCTTT. Its translation is CASCPTGWWDRGLRKVGLNTEASF. The rearrangement joins TRBV5-1 to TRBJ1-1; 10 bases match TRBD1. CDR3 length: 24 amino acids. Germline V lookup: CDR1 SGHRS, CDR2 YFSETQ.

Of note for this clonotype: The junction does not match germline at one end; this may be a read error. The genes are TRBV6-6 and TRBJ2-5; D perhaps matches TRBD2 (5 bases). This CDR3 has 15 residues. Germline V CDR1 and CDR2: MNHNY, SVGAGI (reference sequence). DNA for the CDR3: TGTGCCAGCAGTCCCCCGGACCCTGCTGGGGAGACCCACTGCTTC. This sequence encodes CASSPPDPAGETHCF.

To note about this clonotype: It may be a read error: a sequence one base away is much more abundant. V and J are TRBV6-5 and TRBJ2-4; the D gene could be TRBD1 or TRBD2 (6 bases each). Germline V gene lookup returns CDR1 MNHEY and CDR2 SVGAGI. The V and J ends lost 7 bases and 12 bases respectively, with 22 bases between them. This CDR3 comprises 14 residues. CDR3 residues: CASNQRGARDTQYF. CDR3 nucleotides: TGTGCCAGCAACCAGAGGGGGGCCCGGGACACTCAGTACTTC.

As regards this clonotype: Being one base from a much bigger clone, this may be a read error. The V gene is TRBV28, the J gene TRBJ2-7; no clear D. Trimming stripped 1 base from V and 6 bases from J, with 16 bases between. Looked up from germline, CDR1 is MDHEN and CDR2 is SYDVKM. CDR3 length equals 15 residues. For the CDR3, the DNA is TGTGCCAGCAGTTTATCAGGAGACGCGCCGGTCGAGCAGTACTTC. Encoded protein: CASSLSGDAPVEQYF. The whole variable domain, remainder taken from reference TRBV28 and TRBJ2-7, is DVKVTQSSRYLVKRTGEKVFLECVQDMDHENMFWYRQDPGLGLRLIYFSYDVKMKEKGDIPEGYSVSREKKERFSLILESASTNQTSMYLCASSLSGDAPVEQYFGPGTRLTVT.

This clonotype was counted a single time. The genes are TRBV11-2 and TRBJ2-5, with unresolved D. Trimming left V 2 bases short and J 4 bases short, with 2 bases between. Per the germline V gene, CDR1 is SGHAT and CDR2 is FQNNGV. The CDR3 is 11 amino acids. CDR3 region: CASSLLETQYF. CDR3 DNA sequence: TGTGCCAGCAGCTTACTAGAGACCCAGTACTTC. The whole variable domain, filled in from reference TRBV11-2 and TRBJ2-5, reads EAGVAQSPRYKIIEKRQSVAFWCNPISGHATLYWYQQILGQGPKLLIQFQNNGVVDDSQLPKDRFSAERLKGVDSTLKIQPAKLEDSAVYLCASSLLETQYFGPGTRLLVL.

With regard to this clonotype: Sequence at one end of the junction differs from germline and may be a read error. The chain joins TRBV5-4 to TRBJ1-4; 8 nucleotides match TRBD1. Germline CDR1 SGHNT, CDR2 YYREEE (reference sequence). This CDR3 is 16 amino acids long. CDR3 DNA: TGCGCCAGCAGCTTGCAGGGGGCGGGGGTGGATCAAAAACTGTTTTTT. Translation: CASSLQGAGVDQKLFF. The variable domain in full, with the rest retrieved from reference TRBV5-4 and TRBJ1-4, is ETGVTQSPTHLIKTRGQQVTLRCSSQSGHNTVSWYQQALGQGPQFIFQYYREEENGRGNFPPRFSGLQFPNYSSELNVNALELDDSALYLCASSLQGAGVDQKLFFGSGTQLSVL.

This clonotype has at least ten counts. This rearrangement joins TRBV28 to TRBJ2-3; D tentatively fits TRBD1 or TRBD2 (5 bases each). The CDR3 has 13 amino acids. Germline-derived CDR1 and CDR2 are MDHEN and SYDVKM. V was pared by 3 bases and J by 3 bases, with 7 bases between. The CDR3 coding sequence is TGTGCCAGCAGTTTGGGACGGACAGATACGCAGTATTTT. Translation: CASSLGRTDTQYF.

Of note for this clonotype: The junction and the germline gene differ at one end; a read error may be behind it. The V and J genes are TRBV6-1 and TRBJ2-2; 8 bases match TRBD1. CDR1 and CDR2 from the germline V gene are MNHNS and SASEGT. The CDR3 is 15 amino acids. Here the CDR3 reads CAISEGRGHAEELFF. The CDR3 DNA reads as TGTGCCATCAGTGAAGGCAGGGGGCACGCCGAGGAGCTGTTTTTT.

A remark on this clonotype: Germline and junction disagree at one end, which may indicate a read error. The genes are TRBV7-8 and TRBJ2-5, with 8 bases fitting TRBD2. This CDR3 is built from 17 residues. Germline V CDR1 and CDR2: SGHVS, FQNEAQ. The CDR3 sequence: CTSSLDRTGGSGETQYF. In DNA, the CDR3 is TGTACCAGCAGCTTAGACCGGACGGGAGGGTCGGGAGAGACCCAGTACTTC.

A note on this clonotype: One end of the junction does not line up with germline, which may come from a read error. The chain couples TRBV5-1 to TRBJ2-7, with D unclear. CDR1 and CDR2 from the germline V gene are SGHRS and YFSETQ. The CDR3 loop spans 15 amino acids. The CDR3 nucleotides are TGCGCCAGCAGCGAATCAAGGAGATGGATATACGAGCATTACTTC. It yields the protein CASSESRRWIYEHYF.

About this clonotype itself: Given a much more abundant clone one base away, this may be a read error. J is TRBJ1-5 and V is TRBV10-3; TRBD1 matches 9 bases. There are 14 residues in the CDR3. Looked up from germline, CDR1 is ENHRY and CDR2 is SYGVKD. In DNA, the CDR3 is TGTGTCATCAATAGACAGGGGGTTGATCAGCCCCAGCATTTT. It is translated as CVINRQGVDQPQHF.

This clonotype was counted many times. V usage is TRBV5-8 and J usage is TRBJ1-3; D is unresolved. CDR3 size: 16 residues. CDR1 SGHTS and CDR2 YDEGEE come from the germline V gene. V dropped 4 bases and J dropped 0 bases, with 14 bases sitting between them. In DNA, the CDR3 is TGTGCCAGCAGCCTGAACGGGAGCCCCTCTGGAAACACCATATATTTT. Amino acid sequence: CASSLNGSPSGNTIYF.

The sample holds one count of this clonotype. A read error may produce the germline difference seen at one junction end. This chain joins TRBV12-3 or TRBV12-4 and TRBJ2-7; TRBD1 is a possible D gene (5 bases). CDR3 length equals 15 residues. CDR3 sequence reads: CASSSAGLELYGQYF. The CDR3 nucleotides read TGTGCCAGCAGTTCAGCAGGGTTGGAGCTCTACGGGCAGTATTTC.

This clonotype was seen ten or more times. V and J are TRBV19 and TRBJ1-1; D is ambiguous. Germline V gives CDR1 LNHDA, CDR2 SQIVND (reference sequence). V dropped 3 bases and J dropped 1 base, with 6 bases sitting between them. The CDR3 covers 13 residues. CDR3 in DNA: TGTGCCAGTAGTATTCAGACGAACACTGAAGCTTTCTTT. This sequence encodes CASSIQTNTEAFF.